Following are 20 T cell receptor beta chains from one sample sequenced in a study of blood T cell repertoires in COVID-19 (TCRdb year 2020). The library was produced with the immunoSEQ multiplex PCR assay. In TCRdb, the immuneACCESS table is reduced to in-frame sequences with V and J assigned. These tables do not hold every clone; where another copy was compared, an unresolved V gene accounts for under half, and the others remain unexplained. Recorded for this sample are roughly 110,000 clones; about 87% of them occurred a single time. 6.8% of the sample lies in the top ten. The material sequenced was peripheral blood. The receptor source for this set is a man over 45 with active or convalescent COVID-19.

The chain uses TRBV20-1 and TRBJ1-1, with D possibly being TRBD1 (5 bases). V was cut by 6 bases and J by 5 bases, with 16 bases left in between. Germline V CDR1 and CDR2: DFQATT, SNEGSKA (reference sequence). The CDR3 contains 13 residues. The CDR3: CSASGWGWTEAFF. CDR3 bases: TGCAGTGCAAGTGGCTGGGGCTGGACTGAAGCTTTCTTT.

The J gene is TRBJ2-3, the V gene TRBV4-2; 8 nucleotides align to TRBD1. V lost 1 base, J lost 1 base, and 19 bases stayed unmatched. Germline CDR1 is LGHNA and CDR2 is YNFKEQ. This CDR3 comprises 21 residues. The CDR3 DNA sequence: TGTGCCAGCAGCCAAGGGAATGGCAGGGGGCTATCCCAGTACGGCACAGATACGCAGTATTTT. It translates to CASSQGNGRGLSQYGTDTQYF.

The chain uses TRBV3-1 (or the pseudogene TRBV3-2) and TRBJ1-4; D is unresolved. V gave up 1 base and J gave up 1 base, with 10 bases separating them. This CDR3 has 16 residues. Per germline, CDR1 LGHDT and CDR2 YNNKEL (reference sequence). The CDR3 coding sequence is TGTGCCAGCAGCCAAGTTACCGAGGGAACTAATGAAAAACTGTTTTTT. Translating it yields CASSQVTEGTNEKLFF.

The chain recombines TRBV28 with TRBJ2-3; 7 nucleotides match TRBD2. V shed 8 bases, J shed 2 bases, and the junction held 4 bases outside the gene matches. Germline loops: CDR1 MDHEN, CDR2 SYDVKM. The CDR3 contains 13 residues. In DNA form, the CDR3 reads TGTGCCAGCTCCCGGGGGGACACAGATACGCAGTATTTT. Amino acid sequence: CASSRGDTDTQYF.

The chain has TRBV28 and TRBJ1-1; 7 bases line up with TRBD1. There are 15 residues in the CDR3. From germline, CDR1 is MDHEN and CDR2 SYDVKM. The junction had 15 bases not matched to a gene; V was cut back by 5 bases and J by 9 bases. The CDR3 protein is CASSTTDRPGEKAFF. Here the CDR3 DNA reads TGTGCCAGCAGTACGACGGACAGGCCTGGGGAGAAAGCTTTCTTT.

This chain links TRBV30 with TRBJ1-5, with 8 bases aligning to TRBD1. This CDR3 region has 14 residues. J was trimmed by 4 bases and V by 3 bases; bases with no gene match: 5. Germline assignment: CDR1 GTSNPN and CDR2 SVGIG (reference sequence). The CDR3 sequence: CAWREGQVNQPQHF. The CDR3 region has the DNA TGTGCCTGGAGAGAGGGACAGGTAAATCAGCCCCAGCATTTT.

The rearrangement uses TRBV11-2 and TRBJ2-1; 10 nucleotides align to TRBD2. The CDR3 extends over 15 amino acids. CDR1 is SGHAT, CDR2 FQNNGV, per germline. Unmatched junction bases numbered 6, after V lost 4 bases and J lost 6 bases. Written as DNA, the CDR3 is TGTGCCAGCAGCTCCTTAGCGGGAGGAGGCAATGAGCAGTTCTTC. Protein sequence: CASSSLAGGGNEQFF.

The chain uses TRBV29-1 and TRBJ2-1; 8 nucleotides agree with TRBD1. V lost 7 bases, J lost 9 bases, and 17 bases stayed unmatched. The CDR3 spans 15 residues. The germline gives CDR1 SQVTM, CDR2 ANQGSEA. The CDR3 coding sequence is TGCAGCGCACAGACAGGGGCGATCCGAGAAGGTGAGCAGTTCTTC. This sequence encodes CSAQTGAIREGEQFF.

The V gene is TRBV5-4, the J gene TRBJ2-3, with 7 bases aligning to TRBD2. The CDR3 is made up of 13 amino acids. Per the germline V gene, CDR1 is SGHNT and CDR2 is YYREEE (reference sequence). V gave up 4 bases and J gave up 5 bases; unmatched junction bases: 4. The CDR3 sequence is CASSPVAGDTQYF. CDR3 nucleotide sequence: TGTGCCAGCAGCCCGGTAGCGGGAGATACGCAGTATTTT. Drawing the rest from reference TRBV5-4 and TRBJ2-3, the complete variable domain is ETGVTQSPTHLIKTRGQQVTLRCSSQSGHNTVSWYQQALGQGPQFIFQYYREEENGRGNFPPRFSGLQFPNYSSELNVNALELDDSALYLCASSPVAGDTQYFGPGTRLTVL.

The chain links TRBV6-1 to TRBJ2-7; the D is unclear. Trimming cost V 1 base and J 6 bases, with 13 bases left between them. The CDR3 consists of 14 residues. Germline CDR1 is MNHNS and CDR2 is SASEGT. The CDR3 region has the DNA TGTGCCAGCAGTGAAGGTCCAGAGTCGGGCGAGCAGTACTTC. Amino acid sequence: CASSEGPESGEQYF.

This clone occurred a few times. This chain links TRBV3-1 (or the pseudogene TRBV3-2) with TRBJ2-7; 7 bases are shared with TRBD1. The germline V gene has CDR1 LGHDT and CDR2 YNNKEL (reference sequence). The CDR3 has 14 amino acids. V lost 3 bases and J lost 5; bases outside the gene matches: 7. In DNA, the CDR3 is TGTGCCAGCAGCCAGACAGGGCTGGTCAACGAGCAGTACTTC. Translating it yields CASSQTGLVNEQYF.

The J gene is TRBJ2-4, the V gene TRBV3-1 (or the pseudogene TRBV3-2); no firm D call. Trimming took off 1 base at V and 4 bases at J, with 8 bases between the two ends. The CDR3 contains 14 residues. Germline assignment: CDR1 LGHDT and CDR2 YNNKEL (reference sequence). The CDR3 coding sequence is TGTGCCAGCAGCCAAGGGGCAGGTAAAAACATTCAGTACTTC. It codes for CASSQGAGKNIQYF.

This chain connects TRBV19 to TRBJ2-3, with a possible D match to TRBD1 (5 bases). Deletions cut 3 bases from V and 2 bases from J, with 9 bases between. This CDR3 has 14 amino acids. The V gene's germline CDR1 is LNHDA and CDR2 SQIVND (reference sequence). Here the CDR3 DNA reads TGTGCCAGTAGTATTGGGGCCCTCACAGATACGCAGTATTTT. As protein: CASSIGALTDTQYF.

This clone was recorded only once. The chain employs TRBV27 and TRBJ1-6; the match to TRBD1 covers 8 bases. The CDR3 totals 13 residues. V lost 8 bases, J lost 12 bases, and 9 bases stayed unmatched. The germline CDR1 and CDR2 sequences are MNHEY and SMNVEV (reference sequence). The CDR3 here is CASGGTGLEPLHF. DNA for the CDR3: TGTGCCAGCGGAGGGACAGGCTTGGAACCCCTCCACTTT.

V is TRBV6-5 and J is TRBJ1-5, with D possibly matching TRBD1 (5 bases). V lost 9 bases, J lost 0 bases, and 12 bases lay in between. Germline CDR1 MNHEY, CDR2 SVGAGI. CDR3 length equals 14 residues. The CDR3 here is CASRQPYSNQPQHF. CDR3 DNA sequence: TGTGCCAGTCGACAGCCGTATAGCAATCAGCCCCAGCATTTT.

This chain connects TRBV19 to TRBJ1-4; 8 bases fit TRBD1. The CDR3 is made up of 14 amino acids. V was pared by 6 bases and J by 6 bases, with 6 bases of the junction left unmatched. Germline lookup yields CDR1 LNHDA and CDR2 SQIVND (reference sequence). The CDR3 DNA follows: TGTGCCAGTAGCCAGACAGGGGTAGATGAAAAACTGTTTTTT. This encodes CASSQTGVDEKLFF.

V usage is TRBV30 and J usage is TRBJ1-1; D is ambiguous. The CDR3 consists of 13 residues. The V and J ends lost 0 bases and 1 base respectively, with 6 bases between them. Looked up from germline, CDR1 is GTSNPN and CDR2 is SVGIG (reference sequence). The CDR3, as DNA: TGTGCCTGGAGTGTACGAGAGAACACTGAAGCTTTCTTT. This gives the protein CAWSVRENTEAFF.

This clone was recorded once. CDR3 nucleotide sequence: TGTGCCAGCAGCTTCAATACAGGGGGCTGGGGTCAGCCCCAGCATTTT. It codes for CASSFNTGGWGQPQHF. V is TRBV7-2 and J is TRBJ1-5; 9 bases match TRBD1. Germline loops: CDR1 SGHTA, CDR2 FQGNSA. This CDR3 is 16 amino acids long. Unmatched junction bases numbered 9, after V lost 3 bases and J lost 6 bases.

The chain employs TRBV27 and TRBJ2-7; the match to TRBD2 covers 7 bases. The germline V gene encodes CDR1 MNHEY and CDR2 SMNVEV (reference sequence). V shed 7 bases and J 4 bases; nucleotides not matched to a gene: 10. The CDR3 length is 14 residues. The CDR3 DNA reads TGTGCCAGCACATCCGGGACTACATCTTACGAGCAGTACTTC. Its translation is CASTSGTTSYEQYF.

This chain uses TRBV5-8 with TRBJ2-1; 10 bases align to TRBD1. The CDR3 contains 15 residues. Germline V CDR1 and CDR2: SGHTS, YDEGEE. V shed 0 bases and J 8 bases; nucleotides not matched to a gene: 5. CDR3 loop: CASSLGTGGTDEQFF. Here the CDR3 DNA reads TGTGCCAGCAGCTTGGGGACAGGGGGTACGGATGAGCAGTTCTTC.